The present T cell receptor beta chain was sequenced within a study of blood T cell repertoires in COVID-19. In the study overall: Italy, Spain and the United States were the sources of the convalescent and acute COVID-19 samples. PBMCs, B-cell-depleted T cells, or T cells were the source of the cDNA or gDNA that made up the material.

The CDR3 consists of 14 residues. V was trimmed by 2 bases and J by 4 bases, leaving 11 bases between them. Germline loops: CDR1 SGHTA, CDR2 FQGNSA. Per the original data handling: Amplification from reference gene primers served as the basis for estimated nucleated cell counts. Here immunoSEQ multiplex PCR was the method, and the copy in TCRdb shows in-frame clones only, minus some. V and J calls and clone size are copied from that table; D and trimming were computed from the DNA. The sample yields 200,000 to 250,000 clones, approximately 81% seen once. The chain carries TRBV7-2 and TRBJ1-2, with no clear D. The receptor's source is a woman at least 80 years old with acute or convalescent COVID-19. The specimen sequenced was peripheral blood. The CDR3 coding sequence is TGTGCCAGCAGCTTATATGGGTCGGGCTATGGCTACACCTTC. Translating gives CASSLYGSGYGYTF.